The text below deals with one T cell receptor beta chain. The antigen remains undetermined. The source of the sample is a study of T cell responses to AZD1222 COVID-19 vaccine. This table comes from immunoSEQ multiplex PCR, and its TCRdb copy is limited to in-frame clones, with some not included. The table shows over 55,000 clones, with approximately 83% occurring only once. V was shortened by 8 bases and J by 3 bases, with 14 bases between the two germline ends. Germline values: CDR1 MDHEN, CDR2 SYDVKM. This CDR3 spans 13 amino acids. Whether given at about 4 or about 12 weeks, second doses were pooled. Study-wide results and caveats: Repertoires were collected only later (after the peak T cell response had occurred).

The rearrangement joins TRBV28 to TRBJ2-7, with D possibly TRBD1 on 6 matching bases. This receptor was obtained from an adult who received the AZD1222 COVID-19 vaccine. The starting material was peripheral blood, obtained 28 days after the second AZD1222 dose. The chain's CDR3 is CASGRDNDYEQYF. The CDR3 DNA follows: TGTGCCAGCGGAAGGGACAACGACTACGAGCAGTACTTC. Combining the CDR3 with reference TRBV28 and TRBJ2-7 gives the whole variable domain DVKVTQSSRYLVKRTGEKVFLECVQDMDHENMFWYRQDPGLGLRLIYFSYDVKMKEKGDIPEGYSVSREKKERFSLILESASTNQTSMYLCASGRDNDYEQYFGPGTRLTVT.